This TCR beta chain was captured in a study of T cells in Graves' hyperthyroidism and ophthalmopathy. General study results and limits: Ophthalmopathy was told apart from stable hyperthyroidism by a 13 V-J model. The model anticipated ophthalmopathy a median 6.5 months pre-onset.

The investigators amplified TCR beta CDR3 regions from RNA transcripts. A first-round RT-PCR of the TCR CDR3 used the HTBI primer set. TCRdb re-analysed the multiplex PCR reads in MiXCR, keeping a single row per CDR3 protein. The table shows approximately 400,000 distinct CDR3 sequences, with roughly 15% occurring only once. With 7 bases removed from V and 0 bases from J, the gap between germline ends came to 15 bases. CDR1 and CDR2 (germline): LNHDA, SQIVND (reference sequence). CDR3 size: 15 residues. This clonotype was detected many times. Antigen specificity is unknown. Exclusion criteria comprised uncontrolled infection, other autoimmune disease, pregnancy or lactation. PBMCs were collected from a roughly 10 ml volume of fresh peripheral blood.

The receptor comes from a woman between 25 and 40 years old with Graves' ophthalmopathy. The V and J genes are TRBV19 and TRBJ1-1; D remains unclear. The sample consisted of blood. The CDR3 reads CASTRRRTMNTEAFF. DNA of the CDR3: TGTGCCAGTACTCGGCGGCGCACGATGAACACTGAAGCTTTCTTT.